This T cell receptor delta chain derives from a study of γδ T cells in repeated Plasmodium falciparum infection. Study overall: Age- and gender-matched Australian children served as comparison for malaria-exposed Malian children. Malaria-naive adults were infected with P. falciparum NF54 four times over around 600 days.

For this clone: Antigen unknown. The protein in TCRdb stems from a much larger clone and differs at residue 4 from this DNA's translation, likely a read error; here the protein is translated from the DNA.

The CDR3 contains 16 residues. CDR1 TSWWSYY and CDR2 QGS come from the germline V gene. Trimming stripped 7 bases from V and 5 bases from J, with 23 bases between. Bulk repertoires came from Vgamma9/Vdelta2+ or Vdelta2-negative gammadelta T cells flow-sorted from PBMC. TCRdb redid the clone calls on the multiplex PCR reads with CATT. In the table there are around 82,000 delta-chain clones, approximately 1.4% of which are singletons. Overall study findings and caveats: Vdelta2-negative gammadelta repertoires appeared less diverse and less shared in Malian than Australian children. Vgamma9/Vdelta2+ repertoires stayed stably polyclonal over time and infection.

The sequenced sample consisted of gamma-delta T cells from blood. This clonotype originated in a pool of human donors (malaria-infected and uninfected, not separated). The rearrangement joins TRDV1 to TRDJ1; the D gene is possibly TRDD3 (5 bases). TCRdb lists no J gene, so it was determined here by aligning the DNA to germline. CDR3 sequence reads: CALEDPGRAMGDKLIF. The CDR3 DNA is TGTGCTCTTGAGGATCCCGGGCGCGCGATGGGGGATAAACTCATCTTT.